The sequence of this T cell receptor beta chain was determined in a study of T-cell reconstitution after alpha-beta-depleted transplantation in children. Study-wide results and limits: There were some patients whose high TCRbeta diversity at day 60 came from surviving recipient T cells and thymic progenitors. Most T-cell counts and diversity one year after the transplant came from T cells that were newly produced. As was reported, about two months after transplant, alpha-beta T cells came from several hundred expanded graft clones.

Unique molecular identifiers featured in how the TCRbeta library was prepared. Via MiXCR, TCRdb re-called the PCR reads, giving one row per CDR3 protein. The sample contains around 300,000 distinct CDR3 sequences, around a tenth of which appear only once. The table lists this clonotype with a few counts. Its antigen is not identified. Here the sequenced sample was peripheral blood, taken 180 days after TCRalphabeta/CD19-depleted stem cell transplant. The sequence came from a male patient between 2 and 15 years old who had a stem cell transplant for chronic granulomatous disease, so the T cells may come from the graft donor.

CDR3: CASTQTSGAYEQYF. CDR3 DNA sequence: TGTGCCAGCACCCAGACTAGCGGTGCCTACGAGCAGTACTTC. The rearrangement links TRBV12-3 or TRBV12-4 to TRBJ2-7; 9 positions agree with TRBD2. V shed 7 bases, J shed 2 bases, and the junction held 6 bases outside the gene matches. The CDR3 length is 14 residues.